Listed below are T cell receptor beta chains from one sample, sequenced in a study of T cell responses to AZD1222 COVID-19 vaccine. Here immunoSEQ multiplex PCR was the method, and the copy in TCRdb shows in-frame clones only, minus some. The data contain 100,000 to 150,000 clones, about 87% of them singletons. The starting material was peripheral blood, obtained on day 0 of AZD1222 vaccination. These receptors all come from an adult in good health. Each CDR3 is given with its conserved first and last residue. The D gene is left open where the match is weak. Only part of the rows carry a size: once, few, many, or a class if the clone is expanded.

j_gene	abundance	v_gene	d_gene	CDR3aa	CDR3nt
TRBJ1-1	.	TRBV7-9	.	CASSRENTEAFF	TGTGCCAGCAGCAGAGAGAACACTGAAGCTTTCTTT
TRBJ1-1	.	TRBV18	.	CASSPPNTEAFF	TGTGCCAGCTCACCTCCGAACACTGAAGCTTTCTTT
TRBJ1-1	.	TRBV3-1/TRBV3-2	.	CASSQGVPTEAFF	TGTGCCAGCAGCCAAGGGGTCCCTACTGAAGCTTTCTTT
TRBJ1-2	.	TRBV28	.	CASSLIAGLNGYTF	TGTGCCAGCAGTTTGATTGCAGGGTTGAATGGCTACACCTTC
TRBJ2-3	few	TRBV29-1	TRBD2	CSVGAGGTDTQYF	TGCAGCGTTGGTGCGGGGGGGACAGATACGCAGTATTTT
TRBJ2-7	once	TRBV5-1	TRBD2	CASSLAERELSYEQYF	TGCGCCAGCAGCTTGGCCGAGCGGGAACTCTCCTACGAGCAGTACTTC
TRBJ2-3	.	TRBV10-3	.	CAISETWGRNTQYF	TGTGCCATCAGTGAGACGTGGGGGCGTAATACGCAGTATTTT
TRBJ2-5	.	TRBV5-1	TRBD1	CASSEQGAGETQYF	TGCGCCAGCAGCGAACAGGGGGCTGGAGAGACCCAGTACTTC
TRBJ2-3	.	TRBV5-4	.	CASSLSTDTQYF	TGTGCCAGCAGCTTAAGCACAGATACGCAGTATTTT
TRBJ1-5	few	TRBV12-5	.	CASGDRRALPQHF	TGTGCTAGTGGTGACAGGCGTGCTTTGCCCCAGCATTTT
TRBJ2-5	.	TRBV19	.	CASSMAETQYF	TGTGCCAGTAGTATGGCAGAGACCCAGTACTTC
TRBJ2-1	.	TRBV10-1	.	CASSDIFESSYNEQFF	TGCGCCAGCAGTGATATTTTCGAAAGCTCCTACAATGAGCAGTTCTTC
TRBJ2-3	.	TRBV5-5	TRBD2	CASSLFASGGHSTDTQYF	TGTGCCAGCAGCTTGTTCGCTAGCGGGGGGCATAGCACAGATACGCAGTATTTT
TRBJ2-3	.	TRBV7-2	TRBD2	CASSSKRGGITDTQYF	TGTGCCAGCAGTTCCAAGCGGGGGGGCATTACAGATACGCAGTATTTT
TRBJ1-1	once	TRBV2	.	CASRETANTEAFF	TGTGCCAGCAGAGAGACAGCTAACACTGAAGCTTTCTTT
TRBJ1-5	.	TRBV24-1	.	CATSDWDQPQHF	TGTGCCACCAGTGATTGGGATCAGCCCCAGCATTTT
TRBJ1-2	once	TRBV27	.	CASSLYRTDYGYTF	TGTGCCAGCAGTTTATATAGGACTGACTATGGCTACACCTTC
TRBJ1-6	.	TRBV9	.	CASSVDLQGSSYNSPLHF	TGTGCCAGCAGCGTAGACCTTCAGGGAAGCTCCTATAATTCACCCCTCCACTTT
TRBJ2-5	once	TRBV30	TRBD2	CAWSAGGPRETQYF	TGTGCCTGGAGTGCGGGAGGGCCCCGGGAGACCCAGTACTTC
TRBJ2-1	once	TRBV7-9	.	CASSLGWVNEQFF	TGTGCCAGCAGCTTAGGCTGGGTCAATGAGCAGTTCTTC
TRBJ1-6	few	TRBV10-3	.	CAISEAAYNSPLHF	TGTGCCATCAGTGAGGCAGCCTATAATTCACCCCTCCACTTT
TRBJ2-7	.	TRBV27	TRBD1	CASRPGQGNEQYF	TGTGCCAGCAGACCGGGACAGGGGAACGAGCAGTACTTC
TRBJ2-1	.	TRBV9	TRBD2	CASSVSGRAYNEQFF	TGTGCCAGCAGCGTTAGCGGGAGGGCCTACAATGAGCAGTTCTTC
TRBJ2-7	few	TRBV2	TRBD1	CASSENPFGTGAHEQYF	TGTGCCAGCAGTGAAAATCCGTTCGGGACAGGGGCCCACGAGCAGTACTTC
TRBJ1-1	.	TRBV7-3	.	CASSFTENTEAFF	TGTGCCAGCAGCTTCACCGAGAACACTGAAGCTTTCTTT
TRBJ1-5	.	TRBV7-2	TRBD1	CASSNTLGQGGQPQHF	TGTGCCAGCAGCAACACACTCGGACAGGGCGGTCAGCCCCAGCATTTT
TRBJ1-2	.	TRBV28	.	CATWRRANYGYTF	TGTGCCACGTGGCGTAGAGCTAACTATGGCTACACCTTC
TRBJ2-3	.	TRBV7-3	TRBD1	CASSPDRGLSDTQYF	TGTGCCAGCAGCCCGGACAGGGGGCTATCAGATACGCAGTATTTT
TRBJ1-1	once	TRBV6-5	.	CASRDQGEAFF	TGTGCCAGCAGAGACCAGGGTGAAGCTTTCTTT
TRBJ2-7	once	TRBV7-3	.	CASSPVPGSEQYF	TGTGCCAGCAGCCCAGTCCCGGGGTCTGAGCAGTACTTC
TRBJ2-7	.	TRBV28	.	CASSYAANLGEQYF	TGTGCCAGCAGTTACGCAGCGAACCTGGGCGAGCAGTACTTC
TRBJ2-7	.	TRBV3-1/TRBV3-2	TRBD1	CASSQAPRGRDPYEQYF	TGTGCCAGCAGCCAAGCCCCCAGGGGGCGCGATCCCTACGAGCAGTACTTC
TRBJ2-7	few	TRBV27	.	CASSLSPPTGYEQYF	TGTGCCAGCAGTTTAAGCCCACCAACAGGATACGAGCAGTACTTC
TRBJ2-7	.	TRBV14	.	CASRPDRTYEQYF	TGTGCCAGCAGACCAGACAGGACCTACGAGCAGTACTTC
TRBJ2-2	.	TRBV5-4	.	CASSRDYDENTGELFF	TGTGCCAGCAGCCGAGATTACGACGAGAACACCGGGGAGCTGTTTTTT
TRBJ2-2	.	TRBV19	.	CASSIGNANTGELFF	TGTGCCAGTAGTATTGGGAACGCGAACACCGGGGAGCTGTTTTTT
TRBJ1-1	.	TRBV19	.	CASSIKRGTEAFF	TGTGCCAGTAGTATTAAGAGGGGGACTGAAGCTTTCTTT
TRBJ1-1	few	TRBV2	.	CASSGWALRTEAFF	TGTGCCAGCAGTGGGTGGGCACTGAGGACTGAAGCTTTCTTT
TRBJ1-2	.	TRBV2	.	CASSLGRTGGYTF	TGTGCCAGTTCGTTGGGGAGAACTGGTGGCTACACCTTC
TRBJ2-5	.	TRBV27	TRBD1	CASSLRTGETQYF	TGTGCCAGCAGTTTGAGGACAGGGGAGACCCAGTACTTC
TRBJ1-4	.	TRBV29-1	TRBD1	CSVKGQGREKLFF	TGCAGCGTTAAAGGACAGGGGAGAGAAAAACTGTTTTTT
TRBJ1-4	.	TRBV3-1/TRBV3-2	.	CASSHSWGPTNEKLFF	TGTGCCAGCAGCCACTCTTGGGGCCCGACTAATGAAAAACTGTTTTTT
TRBJ2-6	.	TRBV15	.	CATSRQTSGANVLTF	TGTGCCACCAGCAGGCAGACCTCTGGGGCCAACGTCCTGACTTTC
TRBJ2-5	.	TRBV6-5	.	CASSYSPGIQETQYF	TGTGCCAGCAGTTACTCGCCTGGGATCCAAGAGACCCAGTACTTC
TRBJ2-3	.	TRBV29-1	TRBD1	CSVESDLFQGADTQYF	TGCAGCGTTGAATCCGACTTATTTCAGGGGGCAGATACGCAGTATTTT
TRBJ1-2	.	TRBV14	TRBD1	CASSQLQGRRNYGYTF	TGTGCCAGCAGCCAGTTACAGGGGCGGCGGAACTATGGCTACACCTTC
TRBJ2-5	few	TRBV29-1	TRBD1	CSVSLDRGQETQYF	TGCAGCGTTTCCCTGGACAGGGGACAAGAGACCCAGTACTTC
TRBJ1-5	.	TRBV4-2	.	CASSQVDNQPQHF	TGTGCCAGCAGCCAAGTCGATAACCAGCCCCAGCATTTT
TRBJ1-6	.	TRBV30	TRBD1	CAWSDRADSPLHF	TGTGCCTGGTCCGACAGGGCCGATTCACCCCTCCACTTT
TRBJ1-1	.	TRBV12-3/TRBV12-4	.	CASSLALTFEAFF	TGTGCCAGCAGTTTAGCGCTGACATTTGAAGCTTTCTTT
TRBJ2-1	.	TRBV19	.	CASSDDLSSYNEQFF	TGTGCCAGTAGCGATGACTTGAGCTCCTACAATGAGCAGTTCTTC
TRBJ1-2	.	TRBV30	.	CAWTDSDYGYTF	TGTGCCTGGACTGACAGCGACTATGGCTACACCTTC
TRBJ1-5	.	TRBV4-1	.	CASSQDQGFNQPQHF	TGCGCCAGCAGCCAAGATCAGGGATTCAATCAGCCCCAGCATTTT
TRBJ2-2	.	TRBV19	.	CASSIPWTGELFF	TGTGCCAGTAGTATCCCGTGGACCGGGGAGCTGTTTTTT
TRBJ2-7	.	TRBV13	TRBD2	CASSKRGLAGVGEQYF	TGTGCCAGCAGCAAGCGGGGACTAGCGGGAGTTGGCGAGCAGTACTTC
TRBJ2-7	.	TRBV7-8	TRBD1	CASSLDRGSYEQYF	TGTGCCAGCAGCTTAGACAGGGGCTCCTACGAGCAGTACTTC
TRBJ2-7	.	TRBV27	TRBD1	CASSPLNTGAEQYF	TGTGCCAGCAGTCCTCTAAATACAGGGGCCGAGCAGTACTTC
TRBJ1-1	.	TRBV9	.	CASSVGTANTEAFF	TGTGCCAGCAGCGTTGGGACGGCGAACACTGAAGCTTTCTTT